This T cell receptor beta chain was recovered during a study of cytomegalovirus exposure and HLA in healthy donors (dated by TCRdb to 2015 to 2018). For context, the study as a whole: An earlier analysis of approximately 590 of the donors reported approximately 300 Gb of sequence data and around 110 million unique TCR beta sequences from 150 million to 200 million T cells. Approximately 310 gigabases of sequencing data and tens of millions of unique TCR sequences made up an early release that covered 500 to 700 HLA-typed donors. Among the roughly 400 genotyped donors, about 83% belonged to the genetic ancestry cluster associated with self-reported Caucasian donors. The study aimed to test whether cataloging public T cell receptors could reveal signatures of past pathogen exposure. The study used immunosequencing to profile the T cell repertoires of approximately 640 subjects and linked those repertoires to cytomegalovirus serostatus. Along with the approximately 650-subject first cohort, a separate validation cohort of over a hundred different subjects was used. High-throughput TCR immunosequencing, statistical association of individual TCRs with disease status, and machine learning were combined to predict cytomegalovirus infection status. A later analysis re-examined previously published TCR beta repertoires from roughly 720 donors and added high-resolution HLA genotyping to investigate patterns of TCR occurrence. In the later analysis, no new phenotypic data were used to find candidate immune exposures; instead, reliance was placed on TCR beta sequences and their occurrence across donors. In an earlier analysis of 587 of the donors, high-throughput TCR beta sequencing was used to judge whether each TCR beta V gene segment behaved as functional or pseudogenic. Donor age, sex, ethnicity and CMV serostatus were compiled together with the repertoire data. In a later genetic analysis, genome-wide SNP genotypes for about three fifths of the roughly 670 donors were used, and that subset was treated as a discovery cohort. Every discovery cohort repertoire had been produced on one sequencing platform. Both class I and class II loci were covered by HLA typing, at four-digit resolution. The number of typed donors differed by locus: roughly 629-640 for A, B, C, DRB1 and DQB1; approximately 520 for DQA1; fewer than 610 for DPA1; and some 430 for DPB1. About five DR-DQ haplotypes were treated as single units for association and clustering because of strong linkage in the cohort. Across roughly 420 genotyped donors of the cohort, an average of roughly 230,000 unique TCR beta nucleotide sequences per donor were sequenced, and approximately 17% of those sequences were non-productive. The research as a whole found: Compared with equally common non-associated chains, HLA-associated TCR beta chains in a later analysis were more clonally expanded and had lower generation probabilities. Three of the identified cytomegalovirus-associated TCR beta chains were confirmed in vitro to be specific for cytomegalovirus antigens. In this cohort, only TCR beta chains were sequenced, and detectable features were limited by the absence of alpha or paired-chain data. When HLA alleles, especially DR and DQ, strongly co-occurred, TCR associations were difficult to assign to individual alleles. The sequencing pipeline was judged likely to have produced a cluster of highly shared sequence variants as a technical artifact. The classifier was reported to diagnose cytomegalovirus status with high specificity and sensitivity in both the original cohort and the validation cohort. A later analysis associated about 17,000 TCR beta sequences with specific HLA alleles at a false discovery rate of 0.05. Because HLA typing was missing for some donors at each locus, association tests included only the typed subset. Linkage disequilibrium might explain the correlated functional status among segregating V segments, but an unknown experimental factor could not be excluded. The earlier analysis of 450 to 700 of the donors excluded some 15 rarely observed V segments, including chromosome 9 orphons, because counts were too low. According to the authors, the approach could potentially be generalized to other disease states and immunological phenotypes. Most TCR sequences were seen in very few donors, while some public TCRs were found in many individuals. The study listed 150 to 200 TCR beta chains as associated with cytomegalovirus. CMV serostatus was the only immune exposure information available for the cohort. In an earlier analysis of around 500 of the donors, most TCR beta V segments appeared in productive rearrangements about 87% or about 30% of the time, broadly matching IMGT annotations. According to a later analysis, parvovirus B19, influenza, CMV and Epstein-Barr virus appeared linked to several top co-occurrence clusters. A further reported finding was that TCR beta sequences accurately predicted the HLA-A and HLA-B alleles for most subjects in the first cohort. Most CMV-associated TCR beta chains appeared to be HLA-restricted in a later analysis, and the HLA associations seemed to be driven largely by CMV exposure. Roughly uniform sequencing depth across donors was assumed in presence/absence analyses, although this assumption may not hold. Because the 87-base-pair reads could not distinguish some IMGT-functional V segments, including TRBV6-2 and TRBV6-3, those segments were excluded. According to a later genetic analysis, donors in an Asian-associated ancestry cluster had fewer N-insertions in productive TCRs than the approximately 710-donor mean. In a later analysis, the rate of TCR association differed among HLA loci, with DRB1 alleles having the most associated TCRs and HLA-C alleles having the fewest. V-gene and J-gene trimming of TCR beta chains was associated with a missense DCLRE1C variant in a later genetic analysis, and the association was replicated in an independent cohort.

Per the germline V gene (reference sequence), LNHDA is the CDR1 and SQIVND is the CDR2. The CDR3 spans 17 residues, from the cysteine through the phenylalanine. Just CDR3 DNA is preserved here, 51 bases in frame from base 1. Deletion took 1 base off V and 7 bases off J, with a span of 17 bases between the germline ends. In total, 600 or so healthy bone marrow donors made up the cohort. All cohort members were sampled while nominally healthy, although unrecorded immune exposures were likely present. The donor was CMV seronegative and was included in the group of 352 seronegative cohort members. A peripheral blood sample was collected from each donor, and TCR beta sequencing was performed on peripheral blood mononuclear cells. Genomic DNA extraction from the blood cell samples was performed with the Qiagen DNeasy Blood Extraction Kit. Libraries were built with the immunoSEQ multiplex PCR assay. A mixture of 60 forward primers for TCR Vbeta segments and 13 reverse primers for TCR Jbeta segments was used in the multiplex PCR. Amplification of the CDR3 region of rearranged TCR beta genes was performed with a multiplex PCR assay on genomic DNA. The amplified TCR beta libraries were sequenced on the Illumina HiSeq System as 87-base-pair reads. In the paper's pipeline: A later analysis tallied tens of millions of unique TCR beta chains across the 660 or so repertoires, and approximately 9.9 million of those chains were shared by two or more donors. A nearest-neighbor algorithm error-corrected the raw reads and collapsed the reads into unique sequences, merging closely related sequences to remove PCR and sequencing errors. To assign V, D and J gene segments, CDR3 sequences were aligned to IMGT reference sequences. For a sequence to be retained, a match of at least six nucleotides to both a V gene segment and a J gene segment was required. Rearrangements were classified as productive when the CDR3 lacked stop codons and remained in frame with V and J, and all other rearrangements were classified as non-productive. CDR3 was defined according to IMGT convention as the region running from the second conserved V-encoded cysteine to the conserved J-encoded phenylalanine. The earlier analysis of a few hundred of the donors excluded any sequence lacking an unambiguous match to a single V gene segment. In an earlier analysis of approximately 610 of the donors, V segments were called functional above 56.7% productive rearrangements and were called segregating when the between-donor standard deviation exceeded 5%. To diagnose cytomegalovirus status from the catalog of TCR beta chain sequences, a statistical classification framework was built. In a later analysis, TCR nucleotide sequences were compared against IMGT/GENE-DB human TR gene sequences so that V and J genes could be assigned. The TCRdist pipeline was used in a later analysis to assign CDR3 sequences and most-parsimonious VDJ recombination scenarios. A later analysis defined each TCR beta chain by its CDR3 amino acid sequence plus V-gene family, and excluded reads lacking a unique V-gene family. In a later analysis, nearly 600 highly shared, low-generation-probability nucleotide sequences were removed to address suspected cross-contamination and a sequencing artifact. For each public chain, a later analysis derived a clonal expansion index from normalized ranks of inferred template counts within each repertoire. In a later analysis, generation probabilities were computed with a VDJ recombination model fitted to out-of-frame rearrangements, and the resulting probabilities were checked against IGoR. Hypergeometric tests were used in a later analysis to score TCR-TCR, TCR-HLA and TCR-CMV co-occurrence, with a repertoire-size bias correction applied to the TCR pairs. In a later analysis, false discovery rates were estimated by permuting HLA or CMV assignments 20 times. A later analysis grouped co-occurring TCRs with DBSCAN, adding TCRdist sequence similarity when clustering within HLA-allele-positive subsets. For co-occurrence clustering, repertoires with fewer than 30,000 or more than 120,000 public chains were excluded, along with several repertoires with anomalous nucleotide sharing. What TCRdb holds here is the immuneACCESS table cut down to in-frame rearrangements. Part of the clones is not present; checked against another copy, under half of the missing clones reflect an unresolved V gene, and the others are unexplained. V, J and clone size were drawn from that table, and D and trimming were deduced from the DNA. This sample lists about 83,000 clones; over 70% were detected once. About 7.7% of the sample belongs to the ten largest clones.

In the case of this clone: The clone's antigen remains unknown. Nothing much larger sits one base from this clone, and base qualities are not available.

Sequenced sample: PBMCs. Recombination joined TRBV19 with TRBJ2-6, and TRBD2 may be the D gene, going by 6 matching bases. The sequence was collected from a man in his 60s in good health and CMV-seronegative. The bases read TGTGCCAGTAGTATAGGTTTGGGGGGTGTTCGAGCCAACGTCCTGACTTTC. It encodes CASSIGLGGVRANVLTF.